These 12 T cell receptor beta chains were sequenced from one sample in a study of blood T cell repertoires in COVID-19. The table came from immunoSEQ multiplex PCR; TCRdb's copy has only in-frame clones and leaves some out. The table records under 200,000 clones, approximately 80% of them present only once. Input material: peripheral blood. These receptors came from a human donor in a cohort sampled during active COVID-19.

This chain uses TRBV6-2 or TRBV6-3 with TRBJ1-5; 8 bases are a match to TRBD1. This CDR3 is 15 amino acids long. Germline V gives CDR1 MNHEY, CDR2 SVGEGT. V lost 3 bases to trimming and J lost 3 bases; unmatched junction nucleotides: 4. The CDR3 here is CASSYYRGFNQPQHF. CDR3 DNA: TGTGCCAGCAGTTATTACAGGGGGTTCAATCAGCCCCAGCATTTT.

This sequence joins TRBV7-9 and TRBJ1-2; no clear D gene. Trimming took 5 bases from V and 2 from J, leaving 15 bases between them. This CDR3 comprises 15 residues. The germline V gene has CDR1 SEHNR and CDR2 FQNEAQ (reference sequence). CDR3 sequence: CASSPSSPPNYGYTF. The CDR3 nucleotides are TGTGCCAGCAGCCCCAGTTCCCCTCCAAACTATGGCTACACCTTC.

This rearrangement joins TRBV19 to TRBJ2-7; 8 nucleotides align to TRBD1. This CDR3 spans 15 amino acids. Germline CDR1 is LNHDA and CDR2 is SQIVND (reference sequence). The V segment lost 6 bases and the J segment 5 bases; nucleotides outside the gene matches: 12. CDR3 DNA: TGTGCCAGTAGGCCCGGACAGGGAGTTTTCAACGAGCAGTACTTC. Translation gives CASRPGQGVFNEQYF.

The V call is TRBV7-2, the J call TRBJ1-6; TRBD1 might be the D (5 bases). Germline values: CDR1 SGHTA, CDR2 FQGNSA. The CDR3 spans 17 residues. The V end was cut by 0 bases, the J end by 4 bases, with 13 bases between. For the CDR3, the DNA is TGTGCCAGCAGCTTAGCGGGGGGTGGCAGATATAATTCACCCCTCCACTTT. This gives the protein CASSLAGGGRYNSPLHF.

The J gene is TRBJ2-7, the V gene TRBV12-5, with 9 bases identical to TRBD1. Trimming cost V 5 bases and J 2 bases; bases outside gene matches: 4. The CDR3 consists of 14 residues. CDR1 and CDR2 from the germline V gene are LGHNT and FRNRAP. CDR3 sequence (DNA): TGTGCTAGTGGTACCGGACAGGGGACCTACGAGCAGTACTTC. Protein sequence: CASGTGQGTYEQYF.

As for this clone: Additional DNA sequences in this sample encode the identical CDR3. V is TRBV9 and J is TRBJ2-7; 8 bases align to TRBD2. The V and J ends lost 0 bases and 3 bases, in that order; junction bases with no gene match: 5. CDR3 length: 15 residues. Germline values: CDR1 SGDLS, CDR2 YYNGEE. CDR3 sequence reads: CASSVAAGGVYEQYF. DNA for the CDR3: TGTGCCAGCAGCGTAGCGGCCGGGGGGGTCTACGAGCAGTACTTC.

The chain has TRBV18 and TRBJ1-4; the match to TRBD1 covers 8 bases. Per the germline V gene, CDR1 is KGHSH and CDR2 is LQKENI. V was clipped by 3 bases and J by 7 bases; unmatched bases: 4. The CDR3 is made up of 14 amino acids. The CDR3 bases are TGTGCCAGCTCACCCTCAGGGGGCAGTGAAAAACTGTTTTTT. Protein: CASSPSGGSEKLFF.

The chain employs TRBV14 and TRBJ2-5, with D possibly matching TRBD2 (5 bases). Germline CDR1 and CDR2: SGHDN and FVKESK. The CDR3 is 17 amino acids. Trimming removed 0 bases at V and 4 bases at J, with 18 bases between. The CDR3 region is CASSQEDPWEFRETQYF. In DNA form, the CDR3 reads TGTGCCAGCAGCCAAGAGGACCCTTGGGAGTTCCGAGAGACCCAGTACTTC.

The sample holds one count of this clone. This chain connects TRBV6-6 to TRBJ2-7, with 10 nucleotides matching TRBD1. The V segment lost 0 bases and the J segment 6 bases; nucleotides outside the gene matches: 5. The CDR3 is made up of 15 amino acids. CDR1 is MNHNY, CDR2 SVGAGI, per germline (reference sequence). The CDR3 spells CASSYSPGQGIEQYF. Written as DNA, the CDR3 is TGTGCCAGCAGTTACTCTCCGGGACAGGGGATCGAGCAGTACTTC.

Only one count was recorded for this clone. The junction does not match germline at one end; this may be a read error. This chain links TRBV13 with TRBJ2-7, with D perhaps matching TRBD1 (5 bases). The CDR3 extends over 12 amino acids. Germline V gene lookup returns CDR1 PRHDT and CDR2 FYEKMQ (reference sequence). The CDR3 nucleotides read TGTGCCAGCAGCTACCAGACAGTCCAGCCCCTTTTC. Translation: CASSYQTVQPLF.

The chain employs TRBV5-1 and TRBJ2-3, with a weak D call TRBD1 (6 bases). This CDR3 spans 16 amino acids. Between the trimmed V and J ends, which lost 0 bases and 2 bases, there was a span of 13 bases. CDR1 and CDR2 (germline): SGHRS, YFSETQ. CDR3 amino acids: CASSLETGRPTDTQYF. The CDR3 coding sequence is TGCGCCAGCAGCTTGGAGACAGGACGACCCACAGATACGCAGTATTTT.

This clone was counted once. The chain combines TRBV28 with TRBJ2-5, with no clear D. The V end was cut by 5 bases, the J end by 5 bases, with 12 bases between. The germline V gene has CDR1 MDHEN and CDR2 SYDVKM. This CDR3 region has 13 residues. The CDR3 DNA follows: TGTGCCAGCAGTCCCCCATTCAGGGAGACCCAGTACTTC. It translates to CASSPPFRETQYF.